This is a list of T cell receptor beta chains from one sample in a study of blood T cell repertoires in COVID-19. Libraries were prepared by immunoSEQ multiplex PCR; TCRdb keeps only in-frame clonotypes and omits some of them. Here the sample spans 200,000 or so clones, less than 90% being singletons. Sequencing was done on a sample of PBMCs or T cells enriched from blood (not recorded which). The source is a woman in her twenties or thirties who had recovered from COVID-19. Both conserved end residues are part of each CDR3. The order of the fields is J gene, clone size, V gene, D gene, CDR3 DNA, CDR3 protein. D genes are given only for firm matches. A clone size is listed for some rows: how often the clone was seen (once, few, many), or a class if it is expanded.

TRBJ2-5 . TRBV7-3 TRBD2 TGTGCCAGCAGCCCACAGCGGGGCCCAGGGACCCAGTACTTC CASSPQRGPGTQYF
TRBJ1-1 once TRBV12-5 . TGTGCTAGTGGTTTTGGGAGGGGAGGGAAGGGGGACACTGAAGCTTTCTTT CASGFGRGGKGDTEAFF
TRBJ2-2 few TRBV4-2 TRBD2 TGTGCCAGCAGCCAAGAGACTAGCGGGGGGGCGGCGAACACCGGGGAGCTGTTTTTT CASSQETSGGAANTGELFF
TRBJ2-5 . TRBV5-1 TRBD1 TGCGCCAGCAGCCTGGGACAGCAAGAGACCCAGTACTTC CASSLGQQETQYF
TRBJ2-1 . TRBV5-1 . TGCGCCAGCAGCCGAAACCAGGGTCACAATGAGCAGTTCTTC CASSRNQGHNEQFF
TRBJ2-4 . TRBV18 . TGTGCCAGCTCACCCACGACAGGATGGCCCAAAAACATTCAGTACTTC CASSPTTGWPKNIQYF
TRBJ1-5 . TRBV29-1 . TGCAGCGTTGGGGAGGCCGATTATAGCAATCAGCCCCAGCATTTT CSVGEADYSNQPQHF
TRBJ1-4 . TRBV7-9 TRBD1 TGTGCCAGCAGCTTTTGGACAGGGGATACTAATGAAAAACTGTTTTTT CASSFWTGDTNEKLFF
TRBJ2-5 . TRBV5-5 TRBD1 TGTGCCAGCAGCCCGACAGGGAACAGAAAATTGGAGACCCAGTACTTC CASSPTGNRKLETQYF
TRBJ2-2 . TRBV29-1 . TGCAGCGTTGGACTTGCGGGGCCACACACCGGGGAGCTGTTTTTT CSVGLAGPHTGELFF
TRBJ1-6 . TRBV5-6 TRBD1 TGTGCCAGCAGCTGGACAGGGTTCGGTTCACCCCTCCACTTT CASSWTGFGSPLHF
TRBJ1-1 . TRBV7-9 . TGTGCCAGCAGCCCCCGGGACACTGAAGCTTTCTTT CASSPRDTEAFF
TRBJ2-2 . TRBV6-5 . TGTGCCAGCAGTTATTTTTCGACCGGGGAGCTGTTTTTT CASSYFSTGELFF
TRBJ2-2 . TRBV5-4 . TGTGCCAGCAGCCCGGACAGCCTCTTGGGGGAGCTGTTTTTT CASSPDSLLGELFF
TRBJ1-5 . TRBV7-2 TRBD1 TGTGCCAGCAGCTTTCGACAGGGGGACATGCATTTT CASSFRQGDMHF
TRBJ1-2 . TRBV7-2 TRBD1 TGTGCCAGCAGCTTCGGGACAGGGGGCGCGAACGTTTGGGGCTACACCTTC CASSFGTGGANVWGYTF
TRBJ2-3 . TRBV2 TRBD1 TGTGCCAGCAGTGTCTTTGACAGGGGGGATACGCAGTATTTT CASSVFDRGDTQYF
TRBJ1-5 . TRBV19 TRBD1 TGTGCCAGTAGTATACAGGGGGATCAGCCCCAGCATTTT CASSIQGDQPQHF
TRBJ1-3 . TRBV3-1/TRBV3-2 TRBD1 TGTGCCAGCAGCAAAACAGGGGAAACTGGAAACACCATATATTTT CASSKTGETGNTIYF
TRBJ1-2 . TRBV29-1 TRBD1 TGCAGCGTCCCGTTGGGGGACAGTTACTATGGCTACACCTTC CSVPLGDSYYGYTF
TRBJ1-1 . TRBV12-3/TRBV12-4 . TGTGCCAGCTCCGCGGGGCCTGGGGCTGAAGCTTTCTTT CASSAGPGAEAFF
TRBJ1-2 few TRBV29-1 . TGCAGCGTCGTCCAGGGTAACTATGGCTACACCTTC CSVVQGNYGYTF
TRBJ1-1 . TRBV7-3 . TGTGCCAGCAGCTCCACGGTACAGGGTCACACTGAAGCTTTCTTT CASSSTVQGHTEAFF
TRBJ2-1 . TRBV2 TRBD2 TGTGCCAGCAGTGAAGATAGGGGACTAGCGGGGGGGCGTCAGCAGTTCTTC CASSEDRGLAGGRQQFF
TRBJ2-7 . TRBV12-3/TRBV12-4 TRBD1 TGTGCCAGCAGTTTGCAGGGGGACGAGCAGTACTTC CASSLQGDEQYF
TRBJ2-2 . TRBV9 . TGTGCCAGCAGCGGATCGCTGGGGAGATACACCGGGGAGCTGTTTTTT CASSGSLGRYTGELFF
TRBJ2-5 . TRBV7-7 . TGTGCCAGCAGCTTAGCGCCGGGACTGAGCCAAGAGACCCAGTACTTC CASSLAPGLSQETQYF
TRBJ2-1 . TRBV27 . TGTGCCAGCAGTTTATGGCCCCCCCCCAGCTCCTACAATGAGCAGTTCTTC CASSLWPPPSSYNEQFF
TRBJ2-7 . TRBV11-2 TRBD1 TGTGCCAGCAGCTTAGGGGGACAGGGTACCTACGAGCAGTACTTC CASSLGGQGTYEQYF
TRBJ1-2 . TRBV21-1 . TGTGCCAGCAGCATAAGGCAGGCGGGCAGCTACACCTTC CASSIRQAGSYTF
TRBJ1-5 few TRBV6-5 . TGTGCCACACAAACGGAAAACGGAGGCCAGCATTTT CATQTENGGQHF
TRBJ2-7 . TRBV5-4 . TGTGCCAGCAGCTCACGGGGGGGACAGGGCTACGAGCAGTACTTC CASSSRGGQGYEQYF
TRBJ1-3 few TRBV7-9 . TGTGCCAGCCACAGCGGTAGCTCTGGAAACACCATATATTTT CASHSGSSGNTIYF
TRBJ1-1 . TRBV11-2 TRBD1 TGTGCCAGCAGCCCCCGGACAGGGGGCAACACTGAAGCTTTCTTT CASSPRTGGNTEAFF
TRBJ1-2 . TRBV5-5 . TGTGCCAGCGCGCCCAGGGCTAACTATGGCTACACCTTC CASAPRANYGYTF
TRBJ1-5 . TRBV7-2 . TGTGCCAGCAGCTTAAATCGAGAGCCCCAGCATTTT CASSLNREPQHF
TRBJ2-1 . TRBV4-3 . TGCGCCAGCAGCCAAGATACTAGTCGCAATGAGCAGTTCTTC CASSQDTSRNEQFF
TRBJ1-4 . TRBV19 TRBD1 TGTGCCAGTAGATCACAGGGGGCTGGGAGTGAAAAACTGTTTTTT CASRSQGAGSEKLFF
TRBJ1-1 . TRBV5-6 . TGTGCCAGCAGCTTCCCGGGGGGTAACACTGAAGCTTTCTTT CASSFPGGNTEAFF
TRBJ1-1 many TRBV12-3/TRBV12-4 . TGTGCCAGCAGCCCTGACAGTAACACTGAAGCTTTCTTT CASSPDSNTEAFF